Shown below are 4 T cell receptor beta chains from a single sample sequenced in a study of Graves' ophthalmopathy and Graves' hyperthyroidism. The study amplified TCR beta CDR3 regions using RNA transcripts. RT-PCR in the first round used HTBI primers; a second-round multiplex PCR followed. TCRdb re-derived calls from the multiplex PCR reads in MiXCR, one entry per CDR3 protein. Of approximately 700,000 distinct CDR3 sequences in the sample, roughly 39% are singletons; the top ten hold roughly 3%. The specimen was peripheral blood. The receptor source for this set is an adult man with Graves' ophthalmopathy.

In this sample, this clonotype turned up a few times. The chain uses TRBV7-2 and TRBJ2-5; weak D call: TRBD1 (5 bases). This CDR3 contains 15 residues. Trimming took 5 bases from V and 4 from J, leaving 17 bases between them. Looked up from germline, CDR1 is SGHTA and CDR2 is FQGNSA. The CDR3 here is CASSPLGQTIETQYF. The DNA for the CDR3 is TGTGCCAGCAGCCCCTTGGGGCAGACCATAGAGACCCAGTACTTC.

The CDR3 sequence is CSGVSGGTEAFF. The CDR3 nucleotides read TGCAGCGGTGTGTCGGGAGGGACTGAAGCTTTCTTT. The V and J genes are TRBV29-1 and TRBJ1-1; the D is unclear. CDR1 is SQVTM and CDR2 is ANQGSEA in the germline V gene. V lost 7 bases and J lost 5, with 14 bases in between. This CDR3 region has 12 residues.

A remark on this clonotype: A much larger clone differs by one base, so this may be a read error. CDR3 nucleotide sequence: TGCGCCAGCAGCTTCGACCTAATCGGGACAGAAGAGGCCCAGTACTTC. It is translated as CASSFDLIGTEEAQYF. The chain joins TRBV5-1 to TRBJ2-5; 7 nucleotides line up with TRBD1. The CDR3 has 16 residues. CDR1 SGHRS and CDR2 YFSETQ come from the germline V gene.

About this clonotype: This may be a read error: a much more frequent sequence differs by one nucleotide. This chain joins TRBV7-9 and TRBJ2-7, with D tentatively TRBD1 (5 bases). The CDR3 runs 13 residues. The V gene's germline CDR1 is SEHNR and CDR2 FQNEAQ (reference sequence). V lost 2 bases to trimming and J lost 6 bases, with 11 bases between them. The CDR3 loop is CASSLSLRVEQYF. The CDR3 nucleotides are TGTGCCAGCAGCTTATCTCTCAGGGTCGAGCAGTACTTC.